This entry is about one T cell receptor beta chain. This record belongs to a study of blood T cell repertoires in COVID-19. Study as a whole: PBMCs, B-cell-depleted T cells, or T cells provided the cDNA or gDNA that made up the material.

This CDR3 comprises 15 residues. Unmatched junction bases numbered 10, after V lost 3 bases and J lost 4 bases. CDR1 is GTSNPN and CDR2 is SVGIG in the germline V gene (reference sequence). Original handling: Reference gene primer amplification gave nucleated cell count estimates. Assay: immunoSEQ multiplex PCR; the TCRdb copy retains only in-frame clones and omits some. That table gives V, J and clone size, and the DNA gave D and trimming. The sample has 190,000 or so clones; 94% are singletons. Patients from Seattle were sampled longitudinally, starting during active infection. The sequence was collected from a man in his thirties or forties with COVID-19, enrolled during active disease. The rearrangement uses TRBV30 and TRBJ1-2; 8 nucleotides align to TRBD1. Sequenced input: peripheral blood. CDR3 coding DNA: TGTGCCTGGAGAGACGACAGGGGTGGTCCCTATGGCTACACCTTC. This gives the protein CAWRDDRGGPYGYTF.